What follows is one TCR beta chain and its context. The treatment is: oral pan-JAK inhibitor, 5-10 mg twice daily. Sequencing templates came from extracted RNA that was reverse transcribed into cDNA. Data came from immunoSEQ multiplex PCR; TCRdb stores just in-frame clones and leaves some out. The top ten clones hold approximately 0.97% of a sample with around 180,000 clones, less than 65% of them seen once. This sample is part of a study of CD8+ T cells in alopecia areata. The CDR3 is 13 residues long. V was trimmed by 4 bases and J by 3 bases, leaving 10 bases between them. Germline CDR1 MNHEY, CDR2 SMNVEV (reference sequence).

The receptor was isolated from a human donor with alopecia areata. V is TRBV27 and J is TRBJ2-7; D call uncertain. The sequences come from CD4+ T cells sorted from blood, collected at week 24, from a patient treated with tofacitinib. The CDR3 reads CASSSRHIYEQYF. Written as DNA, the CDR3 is TGTGCCAGCAGTTCAAGACACATCTACGAGCAGTACTTC.